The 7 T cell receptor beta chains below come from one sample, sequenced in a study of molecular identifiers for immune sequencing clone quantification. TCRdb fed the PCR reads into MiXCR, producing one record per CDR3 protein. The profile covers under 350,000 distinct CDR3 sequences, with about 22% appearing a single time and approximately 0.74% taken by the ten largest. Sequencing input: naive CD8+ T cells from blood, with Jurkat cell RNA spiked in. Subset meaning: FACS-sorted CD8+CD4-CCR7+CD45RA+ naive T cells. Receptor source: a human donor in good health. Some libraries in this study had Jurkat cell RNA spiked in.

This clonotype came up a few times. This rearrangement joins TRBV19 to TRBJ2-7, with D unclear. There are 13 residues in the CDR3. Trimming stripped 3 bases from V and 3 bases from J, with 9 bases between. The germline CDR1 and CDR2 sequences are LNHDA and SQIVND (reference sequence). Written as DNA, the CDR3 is TGTGCCAGTAGTATGGGATTTTACTACGAGCAGTACTTC. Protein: CASSMGFYYEQYF.

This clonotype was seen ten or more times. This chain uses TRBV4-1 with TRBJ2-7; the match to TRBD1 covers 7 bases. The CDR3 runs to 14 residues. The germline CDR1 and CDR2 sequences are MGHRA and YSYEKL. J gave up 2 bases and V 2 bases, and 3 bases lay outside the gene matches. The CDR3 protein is CASSQKTGTYEQYF. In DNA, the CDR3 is TGCGCCAGCAGCCAAAAGACAGGGACCTACGAGCAGTACTTC.

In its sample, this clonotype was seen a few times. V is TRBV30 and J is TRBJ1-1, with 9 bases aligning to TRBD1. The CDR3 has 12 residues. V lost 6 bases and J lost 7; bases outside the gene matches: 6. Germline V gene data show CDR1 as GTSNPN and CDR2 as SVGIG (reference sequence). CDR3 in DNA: TGTGCCTGCCGGGACAGGGTGGATGAAGCTTTCTTT. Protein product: CACRDRVDEAFF.

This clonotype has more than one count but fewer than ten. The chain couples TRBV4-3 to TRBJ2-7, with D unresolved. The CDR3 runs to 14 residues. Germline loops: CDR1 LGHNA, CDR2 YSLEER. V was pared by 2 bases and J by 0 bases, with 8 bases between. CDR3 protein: CASSQRGNSYEQYF. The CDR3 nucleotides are TGCGCCAGCAGCCAACGCGGAAACTCCTACGAGCAGTACTTC.

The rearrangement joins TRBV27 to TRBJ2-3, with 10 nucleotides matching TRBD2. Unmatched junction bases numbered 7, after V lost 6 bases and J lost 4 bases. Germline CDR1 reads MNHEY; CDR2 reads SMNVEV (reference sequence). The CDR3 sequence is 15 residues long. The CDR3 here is CASRPGLALSDTQYF. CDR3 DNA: TGTGCCAGCAGGCCGGGACTAGCGTTATCAGATACGCAGTATTTT.

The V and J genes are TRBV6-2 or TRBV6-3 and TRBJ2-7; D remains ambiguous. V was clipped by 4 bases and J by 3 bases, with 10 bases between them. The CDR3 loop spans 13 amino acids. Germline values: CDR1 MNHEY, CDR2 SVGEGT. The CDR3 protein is CASSSYTNYEQYF. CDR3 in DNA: TGTGCCAGCAGTTCTTACACAAACTACGAGCAGTACTTC.

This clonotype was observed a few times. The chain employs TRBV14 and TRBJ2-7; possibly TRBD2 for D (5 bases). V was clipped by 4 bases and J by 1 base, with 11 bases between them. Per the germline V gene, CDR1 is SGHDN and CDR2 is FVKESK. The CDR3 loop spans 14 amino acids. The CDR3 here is CASSPDLASYEQYF. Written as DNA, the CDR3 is TGTGCCAGCAGCCCGGACTTGGCGTCCTACGAGCAGTACTTC.